Sequencing of this TCR beta chain was carried out in a study of blood T cell repertoires in COVID-19 (dated by TCRdb to the early 2020s). As for the study more broadly: Collaborator samples came from the United States, Italy and Spain and covered acute and convalescent phases of COVID-19. The material from the prospective study consisted of cDNA or gDNA derived from T cells, B-cell-depleted T cells, or PBMCs. Where available, HLA class I and class II types were obtained from metadata supplied by the sample provider rather than from assay-based typing. Sample metadata almost always included a de-identified subject ID, COVID-19 status, age in years and sex. Samples were obtained from the ongoing ImmuneRACE study (first 160 participants) and from roughly 1,300 subjects provided by 6 global collaborators. A freely available public database, intended as a resource for researchers studying the immune response to SARS-CoV-2, is where the repertoires were released. The dataset comprised deeply sampled blood TCRbeta repertoires from subjects exposed to, actively infected with, or recovered from COVID-19. What the authors observed across the whole study: Clinical and demographic metadata were provided uncurated, with the amount varying by source and participant.

Samples from volunteer blood donors who had recovered from COVID-19 were contributed by a second Seattle source. The collaborating institutions used their own protocols to collect whole blood in K2EDTA tubes. For TCRbeta analysis, collaborator samples were shipped as frozen whole blood, as isolated PBMCs, or as DNA extracted from either sample type. The CDR3, cysteine through phenylalanine, is 17 amino acids long. Only CDR3 DNA is held: 51 bases, read in frame from base 1. V is pared back by 1 base and J by 0 bases, with 15 bases lying between the germline termini. The germline V gene specifies ENHRY as CDR1 and SYGVKD as CDR2. A word on this clone: Its antigen is not yet known. No base quality values were provided; no much bigger clone lies one nucleotide off.

TCRbeta CDR3 regions were amplified from genomic DNA using the immunoSEQ Assay, a bias-controlled multiplex PCR. In the paper's pipeline: The number of nucleated cells in each sample was estimated by amplification of reference gene primers within the assay. To quantify the absolute abundance of each unique TCRbeta CDR3 rearrangement, sequence reads were collapsed and filtered. Productive Simpson clonality was computed per sample as the square root of Simpson's diversity index over productive rearrangements. TCRdb holds this immuneACCESS table with in-frame rearrangements only. Some clones are missing; in checked studies, unresolved V genes explain under half, and the rest has no known cause. That table is the source of V, J and clone size, and D and trimming were worked out from the DNA. The sample has about 310,000 clones on record, more than 75% of them singletons. The ten largest clones represent approximately 7.8% of the sample.

This chain is built from TRBV10-3 and TRBJ1-1; the D segment cannot be called with confidence. Sequences were obtained from peripheral blood. The clonotype was recovered from a woman aged 50 to 60 who had recovered from COVID-19. The CDR3 region: CAISEWQVSSMNTEAFF. The base sequence is TGTGCCATCAGTGAGTGGCAGGTCTCCTCTATGAACACTGAAGCTTTCTTT.